The present entry profiles one TCR beta chain with its context. The source of the sample is a study of blood T cell repertoires in COVID-19. Background on the study: The United States, Italy and Spain were the sources of the acute and convalescent COVID-19 samples. The cDNA or gDNA used as material had been derived from T cells, B-cell-depleted T cells, or PBMCs.

The V and J ends lost 3 bases and 5 bases, in that order; junction bases with no gene match: 3. There are 14 residues in the CDR3. CDR1 and CDR2 (germline): MNHNS, SASEGT. Source study methods: Reference gene primers were amplified, and this amplification served to estimate nucleated cell counts. The assay was immunoSEQ multiplex PCR, and TCRdb's table has in-frame clones only and misses some. That table furnishes V, J and clone size, whereas the DNA furnished D and trimming. The data hold tens of thousands of clones, with about 73% observed a single time. The chain links TRBV6-1 to TRBJ1-4, with 7 bases lining up with TRBD1. The TCR was taken from a man aged 50 to 60 with active or convalescent COVID-19. The sample was peripheral blood. CDR3 coding DNA: TGTGCCAGCAGTGACGGACAGGAAAATGAAAAACTGTTTTTT. Its protein is CASSDGQENEKLFF.